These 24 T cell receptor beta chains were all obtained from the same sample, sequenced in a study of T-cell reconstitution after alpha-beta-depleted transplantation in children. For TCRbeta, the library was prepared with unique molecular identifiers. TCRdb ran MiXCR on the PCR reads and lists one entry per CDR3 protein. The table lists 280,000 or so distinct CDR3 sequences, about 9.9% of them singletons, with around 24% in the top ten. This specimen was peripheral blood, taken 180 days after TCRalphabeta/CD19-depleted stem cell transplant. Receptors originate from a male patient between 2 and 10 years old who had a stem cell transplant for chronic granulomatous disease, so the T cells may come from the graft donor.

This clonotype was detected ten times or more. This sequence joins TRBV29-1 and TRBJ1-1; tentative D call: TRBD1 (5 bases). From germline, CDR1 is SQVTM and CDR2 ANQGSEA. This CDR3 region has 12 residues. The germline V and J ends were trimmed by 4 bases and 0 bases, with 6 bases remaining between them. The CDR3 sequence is CSVGDLNTEAFF. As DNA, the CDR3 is TGCAGCGTTGGGGACTTGAACACTGAAGCTTTCTTT.

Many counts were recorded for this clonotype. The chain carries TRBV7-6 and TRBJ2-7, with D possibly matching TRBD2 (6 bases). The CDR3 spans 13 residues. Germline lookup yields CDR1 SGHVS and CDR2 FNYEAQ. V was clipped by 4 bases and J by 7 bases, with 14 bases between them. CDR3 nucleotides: TGTGCCAGCAGCTCACTGACTAGTGGAGAGCAGTACTTC. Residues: CASSSLTSGEQYF.

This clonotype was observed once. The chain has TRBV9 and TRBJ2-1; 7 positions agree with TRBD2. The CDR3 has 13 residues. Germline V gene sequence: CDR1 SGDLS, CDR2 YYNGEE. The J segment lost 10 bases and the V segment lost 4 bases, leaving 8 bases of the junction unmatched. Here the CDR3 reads CASSPRLAWEQFF. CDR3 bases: TGTGCCAGCAGCCCACGACTAGCCTGGGAGCAGTTCTTC.

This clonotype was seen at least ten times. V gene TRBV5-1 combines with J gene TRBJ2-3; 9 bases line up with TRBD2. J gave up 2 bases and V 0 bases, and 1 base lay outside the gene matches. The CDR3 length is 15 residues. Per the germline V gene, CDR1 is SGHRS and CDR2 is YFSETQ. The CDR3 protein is CASSLVAGATDTQYF. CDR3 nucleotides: TGCGCCAGCAGCTTGGTAGCGGGGGCCACAGATACGCAGTATTTT.

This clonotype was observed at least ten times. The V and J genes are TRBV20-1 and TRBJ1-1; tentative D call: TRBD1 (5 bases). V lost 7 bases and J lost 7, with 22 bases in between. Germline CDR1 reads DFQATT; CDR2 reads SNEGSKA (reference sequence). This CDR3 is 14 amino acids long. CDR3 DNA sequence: TGCAGTGTCCCCCGGGACCCGGAAGCCTTTGAAGCTTTCTTT. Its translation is CSVPRDPEAFEAFF.

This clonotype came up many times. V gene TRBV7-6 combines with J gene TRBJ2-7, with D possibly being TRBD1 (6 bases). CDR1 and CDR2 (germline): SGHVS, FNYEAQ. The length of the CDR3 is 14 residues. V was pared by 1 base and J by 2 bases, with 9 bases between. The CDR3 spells CASSLGSGAYEQYF. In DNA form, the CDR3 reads TGTGCCAGCAGCTTAGGTTCAGGGGCCTACGAGCAGTACTTC.

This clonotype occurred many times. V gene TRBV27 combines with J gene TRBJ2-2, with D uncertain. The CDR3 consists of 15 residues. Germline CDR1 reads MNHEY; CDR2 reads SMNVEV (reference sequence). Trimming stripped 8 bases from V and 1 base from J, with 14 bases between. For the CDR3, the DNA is TGTGCCAGCCTCCCAGCCAGCGAGAACACCGGGGAGCTGTTTTTT. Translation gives CASLPASENTGELFF.

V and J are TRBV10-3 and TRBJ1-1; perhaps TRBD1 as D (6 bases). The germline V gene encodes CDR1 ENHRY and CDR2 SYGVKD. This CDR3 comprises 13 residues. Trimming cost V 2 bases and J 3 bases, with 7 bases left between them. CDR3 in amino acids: CAISEGQYTEAFF. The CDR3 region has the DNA TGTGCCATCAGTGAGGGACAGTACACTGAAGCTTTCTTT.

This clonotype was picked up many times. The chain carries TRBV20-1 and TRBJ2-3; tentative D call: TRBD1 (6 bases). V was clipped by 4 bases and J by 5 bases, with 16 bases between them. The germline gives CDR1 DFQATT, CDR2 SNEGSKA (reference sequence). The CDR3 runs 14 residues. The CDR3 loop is CSANRDISIDTQYF. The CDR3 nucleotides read TGCAGTGCTAACCGGGACATCTCAATAGATACGCAGTATTTT.

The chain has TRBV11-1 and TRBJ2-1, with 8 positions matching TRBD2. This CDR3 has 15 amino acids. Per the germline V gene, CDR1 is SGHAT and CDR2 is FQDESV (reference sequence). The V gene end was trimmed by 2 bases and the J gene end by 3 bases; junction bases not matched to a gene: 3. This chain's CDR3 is CASSLLSGSYNEQFF. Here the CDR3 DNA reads TGTGCCAGCAGCTTACTAAGCGGGAGCTACAATGAGCAGTTCTTC.

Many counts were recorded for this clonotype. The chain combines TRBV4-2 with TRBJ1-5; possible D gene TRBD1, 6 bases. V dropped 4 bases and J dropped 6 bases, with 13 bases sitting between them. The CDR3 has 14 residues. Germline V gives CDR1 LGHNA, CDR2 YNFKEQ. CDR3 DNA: TGTGCCAGCAGCCGGGACACCGGGAGTCAGCCCCAGCATTTT. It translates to CASSRDTGSQPQHF.

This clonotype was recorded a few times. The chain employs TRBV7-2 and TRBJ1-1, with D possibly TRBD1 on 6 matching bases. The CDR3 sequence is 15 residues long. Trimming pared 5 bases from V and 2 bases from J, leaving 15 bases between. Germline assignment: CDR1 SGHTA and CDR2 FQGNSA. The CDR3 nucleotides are TGTGCCAGCAGCCCTCAGGGGTCCCTTAACACTGAAGCTTTCTTT. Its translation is CASSPQGSLNTEAFF.

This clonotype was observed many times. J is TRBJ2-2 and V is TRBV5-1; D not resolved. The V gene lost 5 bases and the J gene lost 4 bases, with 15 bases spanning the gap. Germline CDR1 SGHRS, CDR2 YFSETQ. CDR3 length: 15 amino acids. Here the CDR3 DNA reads TGCGCCAGCAGTTCCCGCCCACAGATCACCGGGGAGCTGTTTTTT. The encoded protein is CASSSRPQITGELFF.

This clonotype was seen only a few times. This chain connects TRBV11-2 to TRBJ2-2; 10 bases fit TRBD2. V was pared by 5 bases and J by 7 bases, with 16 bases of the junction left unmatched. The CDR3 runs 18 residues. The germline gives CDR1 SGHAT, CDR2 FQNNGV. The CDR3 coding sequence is TGTGCCAGCAGCCCCGGGGGGCTAGCGGGAGTGAGAGGCGGGGAGCTGTTTTTT. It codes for CASSPGGLAGVRGGELFF.

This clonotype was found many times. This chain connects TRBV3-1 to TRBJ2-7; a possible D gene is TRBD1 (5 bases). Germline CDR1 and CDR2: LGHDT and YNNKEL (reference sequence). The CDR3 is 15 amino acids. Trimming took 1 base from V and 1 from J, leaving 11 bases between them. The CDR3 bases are TGTGCCAGCAGCCAAGGGGGCCACACGTCCTACGAGCAGTACTTC. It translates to CASSQGGHTSYEQYF.

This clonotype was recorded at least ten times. CDR3 amino acids: CASSLALTDGKCSGNTIYF. In DNA, the CDR3 is TGTGCCAGCAGCTTAGCCCTGACAGACGGTAAATGCTCTGGAAACACCATATATTTT. V usage is TRBV7-2 and J usage is TRBJ1-3, with D possibly matching TRBD1 (5 bases). V was clipped by 0 bases and J by 0 bases, with 18 bases between them. The germline gives CDR1 SGHTA, CDR2 FQGNSA. The CDR3 runs 19 residues.

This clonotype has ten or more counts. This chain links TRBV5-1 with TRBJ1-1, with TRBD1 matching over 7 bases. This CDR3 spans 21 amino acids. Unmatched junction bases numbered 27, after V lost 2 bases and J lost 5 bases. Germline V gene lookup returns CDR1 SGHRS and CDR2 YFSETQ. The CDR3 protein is CASSFGRSHQGHRGRWTEAFF. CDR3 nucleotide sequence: TGCGCCAGCAGCTTTGGGAGGTCGCACCAGGGGCACAGGGGCCGTTGGACTGAAGCTTTCTTT.

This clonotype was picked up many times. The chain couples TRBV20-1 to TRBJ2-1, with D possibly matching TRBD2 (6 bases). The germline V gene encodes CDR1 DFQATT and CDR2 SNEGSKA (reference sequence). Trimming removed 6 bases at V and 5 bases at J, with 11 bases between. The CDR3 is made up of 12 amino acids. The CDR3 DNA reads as TGCAGTGCCCATACGGGGGACAATGAGCAGTTCTTC. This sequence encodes CSAHTGDNEQFF.

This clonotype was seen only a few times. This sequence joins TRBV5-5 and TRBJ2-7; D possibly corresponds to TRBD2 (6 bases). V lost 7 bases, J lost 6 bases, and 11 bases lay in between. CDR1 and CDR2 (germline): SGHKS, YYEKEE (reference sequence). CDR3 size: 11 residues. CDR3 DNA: TGTGCCAGCCAAACTAGCAGCGAGCAGTACTTC. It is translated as CASQTSSEQYF.

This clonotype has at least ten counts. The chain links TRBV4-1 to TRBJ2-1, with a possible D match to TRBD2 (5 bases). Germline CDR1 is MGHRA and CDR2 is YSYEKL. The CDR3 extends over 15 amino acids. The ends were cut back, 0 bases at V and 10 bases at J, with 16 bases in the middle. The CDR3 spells CASSQETRPAGEQFF. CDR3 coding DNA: TGCGCCAGCAGCCAAGAAACGCGGCCGGCGGGCGAGCAGTTCTTC.

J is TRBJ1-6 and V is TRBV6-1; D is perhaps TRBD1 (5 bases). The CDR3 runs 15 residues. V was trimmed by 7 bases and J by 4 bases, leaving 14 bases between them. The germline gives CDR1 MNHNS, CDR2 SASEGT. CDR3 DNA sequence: TGTGCCAGCACCACGGGGGTCCTTTATAATTCACCCCTCCACTTT. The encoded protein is CASTTGVLYNSPLHF.

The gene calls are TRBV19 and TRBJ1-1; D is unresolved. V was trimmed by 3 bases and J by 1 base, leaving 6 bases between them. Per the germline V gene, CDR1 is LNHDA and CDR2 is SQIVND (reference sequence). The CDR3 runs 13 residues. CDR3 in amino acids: CASSMWENTEAFF. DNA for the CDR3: TGTGCCAGTAGTATGTGGGAGAACACTGAAGCTTTCTTT.

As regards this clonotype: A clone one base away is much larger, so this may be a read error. Here the CDR3 DNA reads TGTGCCAGCACCAACACGCGGGCCTGGGAGCTGTTTTTT. Encoded protein: CASTNTRAWELFF. The V and J genes are TRBV7-2 and TRBJ2-2; possible D gene TRBD2, 5 bases. V was pared by 7 bases and J by 9 bases, with 15 bases between. This CDR3 contains 13 residues. Germline CDR1 SGHTA, CDR2 FQGNSA.

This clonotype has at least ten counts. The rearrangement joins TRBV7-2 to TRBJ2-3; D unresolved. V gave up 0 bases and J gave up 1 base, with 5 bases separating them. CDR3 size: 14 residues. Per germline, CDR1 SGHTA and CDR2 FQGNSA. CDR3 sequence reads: CASSLATRTDTQYF. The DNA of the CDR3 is TGTGCCAGCAGCTTAGCGACCCGCACAGATACGCAGTATTTT.